The next 21 T cell receptor beta chains were all read from a single sample in a study of CD8 T cells in Susac syndrome. RNA totalling roughly 0.5 to 1 ug underwent reverse transcription with random hexamers. TCRdb reprocessed the immunoSEQ multiplex PCR reads via MiXCR and lists one record per CDR3 protein. The sample lists 250,000 or so distinct CDR3 sequences, 85% to 95% occurring once. Sequencing was done on a sample of CD4+ T cells from PBMCs. These receptor sequences come from a human donor with multiple sclerosis.

This clonotype came up once. The genes are TRBV7-3 and TRBJ2-3, with 11 bases that match TRBD2. CDR1 and CDR2 from the germline V gene are SGHTA and FQGTGA. Trimming at V came to 1 base and at J to 2 bases, leaving 5 bases not matched to a gene. The CDR3 spans 17 residues. CDR3 sequence: CASSLKRGLAATDTQYF. CDR3 bases: TGTGCCAGCAGCTTAAAAAGGGGACTAGCGGCCACAGATACGCAGTATTTT.

V usage is TRBV15 and J usage is TRBJ1-5, with D maybe TRBD1 (5 bases). The CDR3 is 14 residues long. Germline lookup yields CDR1 LNHNV and CDR2 YYDKDF (reference sequence). Trimming removed 5 bases from V and 7 bases from J, with 15 bases in between. The CDR3, as DNA: TGTGCCACCAGCGGACCAGGGAGTAGACAGCCCCAGCATTTT. Residues: CATSGPGSRQPQHF.

This chain links TRBV10-3 with TRBJ2-1; 13 bases are a match to TRBD2. The CDR3 is made up of 15 amino acids. V lost 9 bases to trimming and J lost 3 bases; unmatched junction nucleotides: 5. From germline, CDR1 is ENHRY and CDR2 SYGVKD. The CDR3 coding sequence is TGTGCCATTCGCGGGACTAGCGGGGACTACAATGAGCAGTTCTTC. Translated: CAIRGTSGDYNEQFF.

This sequence joins TRBV12-3 or TRBV12-4 and TRBJ2-2; D gene ambiguous. The length of the CDR3 is 14 residues. Deletions cut 6 bases from V and 0 bases from J, with 8 bases between. The CDR3 region is CASRNAANTGELFF. As DNA, the CDR3 is TGTGCCAGCAGGAACGCTGCGAACACCGGGGAGCTGTTTTTT.

J is TRBJ2-7 and V is TRBV20-1, with 7 bases aligning to TRBD1. Trimming removed 3 bases from V and 2 bases from J; junction bases left unmatched: 7. Germline CDR1 reads DFQATT; CDR2 reads SNEGSKA (reference sequence). The length of the CDR3 is 14 residues. In DNA, the CDR3 is TGCAGTGCTAGTAGTACAGGGGCGGCCTACGAGCAGTACTTC. Amino acid sequence: CSASSTGAAYEQYF.

CDR3 sequence (DNA): TGTGCCAGCAGTTTATCTCAGGGGTTGGAGGGCTACACCTTC. Amino acid sequence: CASSLSQGLEGYTF. The V gene is TRBV27, the J gene TRBJ1-2; D might be TRBD1 (6 bases). Per the germline V gene, CDR1 is MNHEY and CDR2 is SMNVEV (reference sequence). The length of the CDR3 is 14 residues. V gave up 0 bases and J gave up 8 bases, with 13 bases separating them.

The gene calls are TRBV20-1 and TRBJ2-1; no firm D call. The CDR3 contains 15 residues. V was shortened by 2 bases and J by 6 bases, with 17 bases between the two germline ends. Germline V gives CDR1 DFQATT, CDR2 SNEGSKA (reference sequence). The CDR3: CSARSRLRNINEQFF. The CDR3 DNA sequence: TGCAGTGCTAGATCTCGTCTAAGGAATATCAATGAGCAGTTCTTC.

This clonotype has just one count. The chain uses TRBV2 and TRBJ2-1, with D tentatively TRBD1 or TRBD2 (5 bases each). V lost 4 bases, J lost 4 bases, and 11 bases lay in between. CDR1 is SNHLY, CDR2 FYNNEI, per germline. The CDR3 covers 14 residues. DNA of the CDR3: TGTGCCAGCAGTGGGGGGAACTTTTACAATGAGCAGTTCTTC. Translation: CASSGGNFYNEQFF.

The chain carries TRBV30 and TRBJ2-1; D not resolved. Germline V gives CDR1 GTSNPN, CDR2 SVGIG (reference sequence). The CDR3 extends over 12 amino acids. V lost 2 bases, J lost 10 bases, and 12 bases lay in between. In DNA form, the CDR3 reads TGTGCCTGGAGTCCCGAGGAGCACGAGCAGTTCTTC. Amino acid sequence: CAWSPEEHEQFF.

The sample holds one count of this clonotype. V is TRBV7-9 and J is TRBJ2-5; D may correspond to TRBD1 or TRBD2 (6 bases each). The germline V gene has CDR1 SEHNR and CDR2 FQNEAQ (reference sequence). The germline V and J ends were trimmed by 5 bases and 3 bases, with 16 bases remaining between them. This CDR3 is 15 amino acids long. The CDR3 coding sequence is TGTGCCAGCAGCGAAGGGGGGATCGTCGAAGAGACCCAGTACTTC. This sequence encodes CASSEGGIVEETQYF.

This clonotype has more than one count but fewer than ten. The V and J genes are TRBV18 and TRBJ1-4; D remains unclear. Trimming stripped 3 bases from V and 1 base from J, with 3 bases between. The germline V gene encodes CDR1 KGHSH and CDR2 LQKENI. CDR3 length: 13 residues. The CDR3 bases are TGTGCCAGCTCACCGGAAACTAATGAAAAACTGTTTTTT. Translated, it gives CASSPETNEKLFF. The whole variable domain, filled in from reference TRBV18 and TRBJ1-4, reads NAGVMQNPRHLVRRRGQEARLRCSPMKGHSHVYWYRQLPEEGLKFMVYLQKENIIDESGMPKERFSAEFPKEGPSILRIQQVVRGDSAAYFCASSPETNEKLFFGSGTQLSVL.

The table lists this clonotype with a count of one. At one boundary the junction diverges from the germline segment, which might be a read error. The gene calls are TRBV20-1 and TRBJ2-3; no firm D call. The CDR3 totals 14 residues. The germline V gene encodes CDR1 DFQATT and CDR2 SNEGSKA (reference sequence). This CDR3 is CSARGGYPADTQYF. CDR3 DNA sequence: TGCAGTGCCAGAGGTGGATACCCAGCAGATACGCAGTATTTT.

The chain has TRBV29-1 and TRBJ1-2, with 10 bases lining up with TRBD1. This CDR3 is built from 13 residues. Germline V gene lookup returns CDR1 SQVTM and CDR2 ANQGSEA. Trimming cost V 2 bases and J 8 bases; bases outside gene matches: 5. Here the CDR3 reads CSVELDRGGGYTF. CDR3 DNA sequence: TGCAGCGTTGAACTGGACAGGGGGGGAGGCTACACCTTC.

The gene calls are TRBV9 and TRBJ2-3; D is unclear. This CDR3 is built from 18 residues. The V end was cut by 4 bases, the J end by 2 bases, with 23 bases between. CDR1 is SGDLS, CDR2 YYNGEE, per germline. The CDR3 sequence: CASSPPPGFVGITDTQYF. In DNA form, the CDR3 reads TGTGCCAGCAGCCCCCCTCCAGGTTTCGTGGGGATCACAGATACGCAGTATTTT.

The chain carries TRBV5-1 and TRBJ2-7; TRBD2 is a possible D gene (5 bases). Germline V lookup: CDR1 SGHRS, CDR2 YFSETQ. The CDR3 contains 13 residues. Trimming shortened V by 4 bases and J by 4 bases, and 12 bases separated the two germline ends. CDR3 protein: CASSAGEGYEQYF. Here the CDR3 DNA reads TGCGCCAGCAGCGCCGGGGAAGGGTACGAGCAGTACTTC.

V gene TRBV29-1 combines with J gene TRBJ2-2; the D gene is possibly TRBD1 (5 bases). The length of the CDR3 is 13 residues. V was cut by 6 bases and J by 5 bases, with 13 bases left in between. Germline V gene data show CDR1 as SQVTM and CDR2 as ANQGSEA. The CDR3 DNA follows: TGCAGCGTATCCAGGGTAGGGACCGGGGAGCTGTTTTTT. Encoded protein: CSVSRVGTGELFF.

The V call is TRBV3-1, the J call TRBJ2-5; D unclear. V lost 1 base and J 4 bases, leaving 10 bases between the germline ends. This CDR3 is 14 amino acids long. Germline assignment: CDR1 LGHDT and CDR2 YNNKEL (reference sequence). The CDR3 region is CASSQAVASETQYF. DNA for the CDR3: TGTGCCAGCAGCCAAGCGGTAGCCTCAGAGACCCAGTACTTC.

V usage is TRBV30 and J usage is TRBJ2-2; D uncertain. This CDR3 spans 12 amino acids. V was pared by 1 base and J by 3 bases, with 3 bases between. CDR1 GTSNPN and CDR2 SVGIG come from the germline V gene (reference sequence). CDR3 residues: CAWSEYTGELFF. As DNA, the CDR3 is TGTGCCTGGAGTGAATACACCGGGGAGCTGTTTTTT. Supplemented by reference TRBV30 and TRBJ2-2, the full variable domain reads SQTIHQWPATLVQPVGSPLSLECTVEGTSNPNLYWYRQAAGRGLQLLFYSVGIGQISSEVPQNLSASRPQDRQFILSSKKLLLSDSGFYLCAWSEYTGELFFGEGSRLTVL.

J is TRBJ2-7 and V is TRBV12-3 or TRBV12-4; D ambiguous. This CDR3 contains 15 residues. V was cut by 7 bases and J by 1 base, with 17 bases left in between. CDR3 in amino acids: CASTTRIAVSYEQYV. CDR3 bases: TGTGCCAGCACTACGCGGATCGCCGTTTCCTACGAGCAGTACGTC.

The chain joins TRBV20-1 to TRBJ2-3; D remains unclear. The V end lost 3 bases, the J end lost 0 bases, and 7 bases lay between the germline ends. This CDR3 has 13 residues. The germline gives CDR1 DFQATT, CDR2 SNEGSKA (reference sequence). The CDR3 sequence: CSASGLSTDTQYF. The CDR3 nucleotides are TGCAGTGCTAGTGGGCTCAGCACAGATACGCAGTATTTT.

The chain carries TRBV23-1 and TRBJ1-1; 7 bases fit TRBD1. TRBV23-1 is an ORF, with its function uncertain. CDR3 length: 17 residues. Trimming at V came to 1 base and at J to 3 bases, leaving 11 bases not matched to a gene. The DNA for the CDR3 is TGCGCCAGCAGTCAATTTCGGGACAGAAAAAGGGACACTGAAGCTTTCTTT. This translates into CASSQFRDRKRDTEAFF.